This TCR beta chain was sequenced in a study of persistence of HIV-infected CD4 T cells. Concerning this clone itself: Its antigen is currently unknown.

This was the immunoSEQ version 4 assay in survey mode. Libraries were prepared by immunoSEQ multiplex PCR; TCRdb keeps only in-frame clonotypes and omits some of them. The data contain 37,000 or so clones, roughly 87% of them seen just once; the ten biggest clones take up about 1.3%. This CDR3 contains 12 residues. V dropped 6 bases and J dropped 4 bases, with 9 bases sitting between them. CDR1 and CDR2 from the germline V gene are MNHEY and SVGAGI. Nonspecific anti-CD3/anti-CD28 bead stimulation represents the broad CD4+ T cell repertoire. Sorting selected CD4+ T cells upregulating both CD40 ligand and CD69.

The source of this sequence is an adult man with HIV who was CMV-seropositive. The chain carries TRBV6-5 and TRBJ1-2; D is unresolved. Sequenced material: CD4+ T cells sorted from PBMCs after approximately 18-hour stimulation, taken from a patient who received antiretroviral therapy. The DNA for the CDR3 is TGTGCCAGCAGGGCAGGCGGCTATGGCTACACCTTC. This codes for CASRAGGYGYTF.